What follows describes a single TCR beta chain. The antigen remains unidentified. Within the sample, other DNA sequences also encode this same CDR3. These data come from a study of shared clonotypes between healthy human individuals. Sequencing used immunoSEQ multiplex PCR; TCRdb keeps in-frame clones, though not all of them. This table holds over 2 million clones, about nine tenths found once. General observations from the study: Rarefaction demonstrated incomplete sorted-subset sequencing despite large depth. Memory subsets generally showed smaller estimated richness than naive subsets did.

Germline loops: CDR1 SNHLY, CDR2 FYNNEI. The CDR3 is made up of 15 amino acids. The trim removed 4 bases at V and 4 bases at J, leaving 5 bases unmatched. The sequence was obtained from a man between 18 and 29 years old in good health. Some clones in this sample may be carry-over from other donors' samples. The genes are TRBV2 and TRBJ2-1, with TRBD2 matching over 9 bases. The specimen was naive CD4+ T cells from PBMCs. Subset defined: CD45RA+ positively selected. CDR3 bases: TGTGCCAGCAGTGGTGGGAGCGGGAGGTACAATGAGCAGTTCTTC. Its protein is CASSGGSGRYNEQFF.